Below, 17 T cell receptor beta chains from the same sample are listed, as sequenced in a study of regulatory T cells in long-lasting Graves disease. Combining iRepertoire HTBI primers with Arm-PCR of CDR3 regions, the authors built TCR beta libraries. TCRdb independently ran MiXCR on the multiplex PCR reads; one entry per CDR3 protein. The sample includes 500,000 to 800,000 distinct CDR3 sequences, 25% to 35% of them seen just once. The time point here: persistent/refractory GD, antithyroid drugs over 5 years with positive TRAb. Scientists built the TCR library using RNA that was extracted from PBMCs. The specimen was peripheral blood mononuclear cells (PBMCs), collected when the disease was refractory, from a patient treated with antithyroid drugs. The receptors come from a female donor with Graves disease.

This clonotype was seen at least ten times. The CDR3 protein is CSVLSPGGNNQPQHF. For the CDR3, the DNA is TGCAGTGTTCTGTCGCCAGGGGGGAACAATCAGCCCCAGCATTTT. This chain joins TRBV20-1 and TRBJ1-5, with 7 bases lining up with TRBD1. CDR3 length: 15 residues. The ends lost 7 bases at V and 3 bases at J; junction bases unmatched: 12. Germline V CDR1 and CDR2: DFQATT, SNEGSKA (reference sequence).

This clonotype has just a few counts. The gene calls are TRBV24-1 and TRBJ1-2; 8 positions agree with TRBD1. V lost 4 bases, J lost 4 bases, and 4 bases stayed unmatched. The V gene's germline CDR1 is KGHDR and CDR2 SFDVKD. The CDR3 is 14 amino acids. CDR3 sequence: CATSDLDRGYGYTF. The CDR3 bases are TGTGCCACCAGTGACCTTGACAGGGGCTATGGCTACACCTTC.

This chain connects TRBV7-9 to TRBJ1-1; 7 bases are a match to TRBD1. The V and J ends lost 6 bases and 1 base, in that order; junction bases with no gene match: 8. Per germline, CDR1 SEHNR and CDR2 FQNEAQ (reference sequence). This CDR3 is built from 15 residues. CDR3 nucleotides: TGTGCCAGCAGGTACGCCACAGGGGAGAACACTGAAGCTTTCTTT. Its translation is CASRYATGENTEAFF.

The V gene is TRBV6-5, the J gene TRBJ1-1; D remains ambiguous. Trimming took 2 bases from V and 0 from J, leaving 7 bases between them. The V gene's germline CDR1 is MNHEY and CDR2 SVGAGI. This CDR3 contains 14 residues. This CDR3 reads CASSYDWLNTEAFF. The CDR3 DNA reads TGTGCCAGCAGTTACGATTGGCTGAACACTGAAGCTTTCTTT.

This clonotype was seen a few times. The V call is TRBV12-3 or TRBV12-4, the J call TRBJ1-2; tentative D call: TRBD1 (6 bases). V was pared by 5 bases and J by 4 bases, with 17 bases between. The CDR3 has 15 amino acids. In nucleotides, the CDR3 is TGTGCCAGCAGTCTGACAGGAACGAGTGCCTATGGCTACACCTTC. Its translation is CASSLTGTSAYGYTF.

V usage is TRBV29-1 and J usage is TRBJ1-5, with D unresolved. This CDR3 has 13 residues. Germline assignment: CDR1 SQVTM and CDR2 ANQGSEA. V lost 2 bases, J lost 2 bases, and 7 bases lay in between. Here the CDR3 reads CSVEPGGNQPQHF. For the CDR3, the DNA is TGCAGCGTTGAACCCGGAGGCAATCAGCCCCAGCATTTT. Complete variable domain (other parts from reference TRBV29-1 and TRBJ1-5): SAVISQKPSRDICQRGTSLTIQCQVDSQVTMMFWYRQQPGQSLTLIATANQGSEATYESGFVIDKFPISRPNLTFSTLTVSNMSPEDSSIYLCSVEPGGNQPQHFGDGTRLSIL.

The chain uses TRBV6-1 and TRBJ2-7, with a possible D match to TRBD2 (5 bases). The CDR3 totals 14 residues. Germline lookup yields CDR1 MNHNS and CDR2 SASEGT. The V end was cut by 6 bases, the J end by 5 bases, with 17 bases between. The CDR3 here is CASSQGPAGDEQYF. As DNA, the CDR3 is TGTGCCAGCAGCCAAGGACCCGCCGGGGACGAGCAGTACTTC.

This clonotype was seen a few times. This chain uses TRBV6-2 or TRBV6-3 with TRBJ1-1, with D tentatively TRBD1 (6 bases). The CDR3 has 13 residues. The V gene lost 4 bases and the J gene lost 11 bases, with 17 bases spanning the gap. Germline CDR1 reads MNHEY; CDR2 reads SVGEGT. This CDR3 is CASSSSGQSNAFF. As DNA, the CDR3 is TGTGCCAGCAGTTCCTCAGGACAGTCAAACGCTTTCTTT.

This chain links TRBV18 with TRBJ1-1; 9 bases map to TRBD1. The germline CDR1 and CDR2 sequences are KGHSH and LQKENI. The V and J ends lost 1 base and 7 bases, in that order; junction bases with no gene match: 7. The CDR3 is made up of 15 amino acids. The CDR3 region is CASSPQPGQGLEAFF. CDR3 in DNA: TGTGCCAGCTCACCACAACCGGGACAGGGTCTTGAAGCTTTCTTT.

This chain connects TRBV15 to TRBJ1-4; D uncertain. V was trimmed by 0 bases and J by 10 bases, leaving 12 bases between them. This CDR3 is built from 14 residues. CDR1 is LNHNV and CDR2 is YYDKDF in the germline V gene (reference sequence). CDR3 in amino acids: CATSREGLEGKLFF. For the CDR3, the DNA is TGTGCCACCAGCAGAGAAGGGCTAGAAGGAAAACTGTTTTTT.

This clonotype has only a few counts. V gene TRBV20-1 combines with J gene TRBJ2-5, with 14 bases aligning to TRBD2. The junction had 6 bases not matched to a gene; V was cut back by 6 bases and J by 6 bases. Germline CDR1 reads DFQATT; CDR2 reads SNEGSKA (reference sequence). The CDR3 consists of 14 residues. CDR3 nucleotide sequence: TGCAGTGCAAAGGGACTAGCGGGAGAGAAGACCCAGTACTTC. Translating it yields CSAKGLAGEKTQYF.

This clonotype was picked up a small number of times. The genes are TRBV2 and TRBJ1-2; D remains ambiguous. Trimming took 7 bases from V and 0 from J, leaving 24 bases between them. This CDR3 region has 18 residues. Germline V gene sequence: CDR1 SNHLY, CDR2 FYNNEI. The DNA of the CDR3 is TGTGCCAGCACCCTAAGGGATCCTCGGGATAGAGCTAACTATGGCTACACCTTC. It encodes CASTLRDPRDRANYGYTF.

Here the CDR3 DNA reads TGTGCCAGCAGCCCGACCCGGGACAGGAGTTATGGCTACACCTTC. Its protein is CASSPTRDRSYGYTF. The V gene is TRBV2, the J gene TRBJ1-2, with 8 bases fitting TRBD1. There are 15 residues in the CDR3. Germline lookup yields CDR1 SNHLY and CDR2 FYNNEI. Unmatched junction bases numbered 11, after V lost 6 bases and J lost 5 bases. The entire variable domain, with the rest obtained from reference TRBV2 and TRBJ1-2, is as follows: EPEVTQTPSHQVTQMGQEVILRCVPISNHLYFYWYRQILGQKVEFLVSFYNNEISEKSEIFDDQFSVERPDGSNFTLKIRSTKLEDSAMYFCASSPTRDRSYGYTFGSGTRLTVV.

The chain links TRBV3-1 to TRBJ2-1; TRBD2 matches at 7 bases. Germline values: CDR1 LGHDT, CDR2 YNNKEL (reference sequence). V shed 0 bases, J shed 9 bases, and the junction held 5 bases outside the gene matches. CDR3 length: 14 residues. CDR3 sequence (DNA): TGTGCCAGCAGCCAAGATTGGGGGGGGATTGAGCAGTTCTTC. Translation gives CASSQDWGGIEQFF.

This clonotype came up a few times. The genes are TRBV19 and TRBJ1-2; 7 nucleotides match TRBD1. CDR1 LNHDA and CDR2 SQIVND come from the germline V gene (reference sequence). Trimming cost V 6 bases and J 0 bases; bases outside gene matches: 19. CDR3 length equals 19 residues. The CDR3: CASSWSGGTEDSANYGYTF. CDR3 nucleotide sequence: TGTGCCAGTAGCTGGTCTGGGGGGACAGAGGATTCAGCTAACTATGGCTACACCTTC.

The J gene is TRBJ2-7, the V gene TRBV6-1; D might be TRBD1 (6 bases). Deletions cut 8 bases from V and 2 bases from J, with 10 bases between. The CDR3 loop spans 12 amino acids. CDR1 is MNHNS, CDR2 SASEGT, per germline. The CDR3 protein is CASRDKTYEQYF. The CDR3 region has the DNA TGTGCCAGCCGGGACAAGACCTACGAGCAGTACTTC.

The J gene is TRBJ1-6, the V gene TRBV6-2 or TRBV6-3; weak D call: TRBD1 (6 bases). CDR3 length: 15 residues. Per germline, CDR1 MNHEY and CDR2 SVGEGT. V was shortened by 4 bases and J by 5 bases, with 12 bases between the two germline ends. DNA for the CDR3: TGTGCCAGCAGTTCACAGGGAAAGGATAATTCACCCCTCCACTTT. Protein sequence: CASSSQGKDNSPLHF.